This TCR beta chain appears in the sequencing data of a study of blood T cell repertoires in COVID-19. Overall study context: Specimens from acute and convalescent COVID-19 originated in the United States, Italy and Spain. The analysed material was cDNA or gDNA that came from T cells, B-cell-depleted T cells, or PBMCs.

Germline V gene data show CDR1 as SGHTA and CDR2 as FQGTGA. Trimming took 2 bases from V and 0 from J, leaving 8 bases between them. The CDR3 runs 15 residues. This clone has just one count. As processed by the authors: Amplification of reference gene primers provided the estimated nucleated cell counts. Sequencing was performed with immunoSEQ multiplex PCR; in TCRdb, only in-frame clones are kept and a portion is missing. The V and J calls and clone size come from that table; D and trimming were worked out from the DNA. The sample lists 300,000 or so clones, about 89% seen once, with around 6% in the top ten.

The chain links TRBV7-3 to TRBJ2-1, with D possibly TRBD2 on 6 matching bases. The sample taken for sequencing was peripheral blood. This receptor was taken from a man aged 18 to 29 who had recovered from COVID-19. The CDR3 loop is CASSLGGNSYNEQFF. The DNA of the CDR3 is TGTGCCAGCAGCTTAGGCGGGAACTCCTACAATGAGCAGTTCTTC.